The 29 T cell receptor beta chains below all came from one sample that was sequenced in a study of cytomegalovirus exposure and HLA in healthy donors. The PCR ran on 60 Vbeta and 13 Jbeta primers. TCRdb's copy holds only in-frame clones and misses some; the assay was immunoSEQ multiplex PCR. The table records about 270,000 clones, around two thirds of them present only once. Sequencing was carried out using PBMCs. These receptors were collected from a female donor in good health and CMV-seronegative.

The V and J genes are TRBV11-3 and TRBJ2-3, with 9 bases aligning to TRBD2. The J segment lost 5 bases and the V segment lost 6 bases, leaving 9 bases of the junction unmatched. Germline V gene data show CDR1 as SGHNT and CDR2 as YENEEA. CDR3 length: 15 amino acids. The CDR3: CASSRSGTSLDTQYF. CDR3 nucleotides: TGTGCCAGCAGTCGGTCCGGGACTAGCTTAGATACGCAGTATTTT.

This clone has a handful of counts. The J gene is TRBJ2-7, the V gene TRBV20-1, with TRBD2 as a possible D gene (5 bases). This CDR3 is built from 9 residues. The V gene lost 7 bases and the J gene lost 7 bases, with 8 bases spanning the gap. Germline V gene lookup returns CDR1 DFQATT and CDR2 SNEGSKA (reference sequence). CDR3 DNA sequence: TGCAGTGAGTCGGGGGAGCAGTACTTC. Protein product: CSESGEQYF.

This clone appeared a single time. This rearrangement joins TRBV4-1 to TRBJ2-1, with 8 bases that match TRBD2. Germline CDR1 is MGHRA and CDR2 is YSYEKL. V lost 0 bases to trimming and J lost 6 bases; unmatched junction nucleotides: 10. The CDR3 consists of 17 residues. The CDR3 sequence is CASSQELSSGSGNEQFF. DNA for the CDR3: TGCGCCAGCAGCCAAGAGCTCAGCAGCGGGAGTGGCAATGAGCAGTTCTTC.

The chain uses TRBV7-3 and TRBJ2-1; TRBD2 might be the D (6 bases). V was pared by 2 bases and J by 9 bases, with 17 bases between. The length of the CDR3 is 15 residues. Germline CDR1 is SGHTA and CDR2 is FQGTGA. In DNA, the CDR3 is TGTGCCAGCAGCTTAGCGGGGAAGAAATCTGGTGAGCAGTTCTTC. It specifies CASSLAGKKSGEQFF.

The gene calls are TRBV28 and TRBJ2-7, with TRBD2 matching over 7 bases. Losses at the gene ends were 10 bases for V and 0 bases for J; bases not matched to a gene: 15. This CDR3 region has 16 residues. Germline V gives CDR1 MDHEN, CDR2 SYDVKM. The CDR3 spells CATRKGTGGTSYEQYF. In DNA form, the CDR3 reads TGTGCCACGAGGAAGGGGACGGGAGGTACCTCCTACGAGCAGTACTTC.

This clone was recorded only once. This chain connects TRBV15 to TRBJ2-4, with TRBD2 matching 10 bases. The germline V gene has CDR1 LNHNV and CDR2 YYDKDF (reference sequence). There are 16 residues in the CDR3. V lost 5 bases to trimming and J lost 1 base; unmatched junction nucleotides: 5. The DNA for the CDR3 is TGTGCCACCAGCGGCAGACTAGCGGGTGCCAAAAACATTCAGTACTTC. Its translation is CATSGRLAGAKNIQYF.

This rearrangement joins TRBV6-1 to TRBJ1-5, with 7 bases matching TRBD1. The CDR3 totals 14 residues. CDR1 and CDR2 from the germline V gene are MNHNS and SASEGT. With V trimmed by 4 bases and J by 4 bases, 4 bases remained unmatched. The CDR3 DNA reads TGTGCCAGCAGTGGAAAACAGGGGAATCAGCCCCAGCATTTT. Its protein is CASSGKQGNQPQHF.

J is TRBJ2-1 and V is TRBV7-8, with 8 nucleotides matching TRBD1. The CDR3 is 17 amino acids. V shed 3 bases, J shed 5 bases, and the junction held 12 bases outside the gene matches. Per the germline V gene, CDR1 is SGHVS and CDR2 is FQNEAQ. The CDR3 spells CASSFSGQVKNHNEQFF. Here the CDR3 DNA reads TGTGCCAGCAGCTTTTCGGGACAGGTAAAAAACCACAATGAGCAGTTCTTC. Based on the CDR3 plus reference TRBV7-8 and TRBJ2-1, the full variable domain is GAGVSQSPRYKVAKRGQDVALRCDPISGHVSLFWYQQALGQGPEFLTYFQNEAQLDKSGLPSDRFFAERPEGSVSTLKIQRTQQEDSAVYLCASSFSGQVKNHNEQFFGPGTRLTVL.

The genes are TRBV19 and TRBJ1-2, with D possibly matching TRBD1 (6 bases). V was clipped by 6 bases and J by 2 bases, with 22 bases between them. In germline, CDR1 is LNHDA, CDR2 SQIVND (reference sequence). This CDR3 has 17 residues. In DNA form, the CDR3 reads TGTGCCAGTAGCAATGGGGGCAGGGCTCTCTCGAACTATGGCTACACCTTC. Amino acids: CASSNGGRALSNYGYTF.

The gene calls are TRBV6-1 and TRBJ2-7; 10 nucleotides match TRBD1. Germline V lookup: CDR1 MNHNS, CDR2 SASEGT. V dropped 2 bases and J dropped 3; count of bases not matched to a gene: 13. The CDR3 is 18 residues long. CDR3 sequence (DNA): TGTGCCAGCAGTGAACCGGGTCAAGGATGGACAGGGGGCTACGAGCAGTACTTC. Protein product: CASSEPGQGWTGGYEQYF.

The CDR3: CASSQPTSGVADTQYF. The CDR3 DNA is TGTGCCAGCAGCCAACCGACTAGCGGGGTGGCAGATACGCAGTATTTT. The chain is built from TRBV4-2 and TRBJ2-3; TRBD2 matches 11 bases. Trimming removed 2 bases from V and 4 bases from J; junction bases left unmatched: 5. Germline V gene data show CDR1 as LGHNA and CDR2 as YNFKEQ. This CDR3 spans 16 amino acids.

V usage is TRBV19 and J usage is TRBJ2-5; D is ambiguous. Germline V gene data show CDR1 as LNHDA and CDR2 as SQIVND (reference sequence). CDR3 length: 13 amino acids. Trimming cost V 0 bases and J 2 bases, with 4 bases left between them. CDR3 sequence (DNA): TGTGCCAGTAGTATAGACAGACAAGAGACCCAGTACTTC. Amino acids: CASSIDRQETQYF.

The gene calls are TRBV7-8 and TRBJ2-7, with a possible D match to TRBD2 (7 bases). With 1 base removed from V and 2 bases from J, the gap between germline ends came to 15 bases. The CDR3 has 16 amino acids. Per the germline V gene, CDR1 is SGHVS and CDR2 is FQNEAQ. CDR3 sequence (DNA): TGTGCCAGCAGCTTAGGGGGGCTAGCGGTAACCTACGAGCAGTACTTC. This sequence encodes CASSLGGLAVTYEQYF.

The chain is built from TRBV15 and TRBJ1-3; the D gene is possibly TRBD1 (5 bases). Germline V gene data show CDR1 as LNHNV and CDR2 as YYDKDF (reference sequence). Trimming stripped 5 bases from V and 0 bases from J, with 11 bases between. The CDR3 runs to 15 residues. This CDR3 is CATSRAGPSGNTIYF. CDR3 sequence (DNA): TGTGCCACCAGCCGTGCGGGACCCTCTGGAAACACCATATATTTT. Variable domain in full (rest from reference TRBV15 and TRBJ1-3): DAMVIQNPRYQVTQFGKPVTLSCSQTLNHNVMYWYQQKSSQAPKLLFHYYDKDFNNEADTPDNFQSRRPNTSFCFLDIRSPGLGDTAMYLCATSRAGPSGNTIYFGEGSWLTVV.

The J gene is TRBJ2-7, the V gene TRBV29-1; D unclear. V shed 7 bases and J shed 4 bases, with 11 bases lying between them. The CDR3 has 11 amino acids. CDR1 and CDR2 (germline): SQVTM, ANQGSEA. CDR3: CSAGWQYEQYF. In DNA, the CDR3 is TGCAGCGCAGGATGGCAGTACGAGCAGTACTTC.

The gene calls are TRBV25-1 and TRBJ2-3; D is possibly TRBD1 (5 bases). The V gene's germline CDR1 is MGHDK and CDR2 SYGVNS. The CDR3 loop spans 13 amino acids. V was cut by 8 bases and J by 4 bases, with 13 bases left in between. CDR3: CASGRVSPDTQYF. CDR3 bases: TGTGCCAGCGGCAGGGTCAGCCCAGATACGCAGTATTTT.

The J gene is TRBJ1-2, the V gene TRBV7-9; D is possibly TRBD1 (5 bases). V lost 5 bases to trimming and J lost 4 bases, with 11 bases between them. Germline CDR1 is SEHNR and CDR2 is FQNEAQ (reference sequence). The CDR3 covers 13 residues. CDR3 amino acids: CASSLLDSYGYTF. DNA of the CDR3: TGTGCCAGCAGCCTCCTAGACAGCTATGGCTACACCTTC.

CDR3 nucleotide sequence: TGTGCCAGCAGCCCAGGGGTTGGGACTGAAGCTTTCTTT. Protein sequence: CASSPGVGTEAFF. The chain couples TRBV5-5 to TRBJ1-1, with D perhaps TRBD1 (6 bases). The V gene lost 4 bases and the J gene lost 5 bases, with 12 bases spanning the gap. Germline V lookup: CDR1 SGHKS, CDR2 YYEKEE (reference sequence). The CDR3 runs 13 residues. Full variable domain (missing parts from reference TRBV5-5 and TRBJ1-1): DAGVTQSPTHLIKTRGQQVTLRCSPISGHKSVSWYQQVLGQGPQFIFQYYEKEERGRGNFPDRFSARQFPNYSSELNVNALLLGDSALYLCASSPGVGTEAFFGQGTRLTVV.

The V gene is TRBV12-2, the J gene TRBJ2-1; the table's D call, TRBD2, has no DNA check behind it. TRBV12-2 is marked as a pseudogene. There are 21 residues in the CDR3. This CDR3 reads CASRLDGTGSGSRAYDNEQFF. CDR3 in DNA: TGTGCAAGTCGCTTAGACGGGACTGGATCCGGCTCCCGCGCCTATGACAATGAGCAGTTCTTC.

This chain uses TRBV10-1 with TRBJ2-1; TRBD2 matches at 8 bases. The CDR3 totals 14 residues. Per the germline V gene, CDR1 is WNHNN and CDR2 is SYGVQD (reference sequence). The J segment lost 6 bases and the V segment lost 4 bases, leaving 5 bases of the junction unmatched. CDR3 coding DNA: TGCGCCAGCAGTGCGGGAGGGCTAGTCAATGAGCAGTTCTTC. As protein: CASSAGGLVNEQFF.

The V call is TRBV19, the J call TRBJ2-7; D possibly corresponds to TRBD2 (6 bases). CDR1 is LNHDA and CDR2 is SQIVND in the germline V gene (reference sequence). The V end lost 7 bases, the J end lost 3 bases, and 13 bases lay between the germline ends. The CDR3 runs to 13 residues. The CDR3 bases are TGTGCCAGTAAAAGAGGCGGGAACTACGAGCAGTACTTC. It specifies CASKRGGNYEQYF.

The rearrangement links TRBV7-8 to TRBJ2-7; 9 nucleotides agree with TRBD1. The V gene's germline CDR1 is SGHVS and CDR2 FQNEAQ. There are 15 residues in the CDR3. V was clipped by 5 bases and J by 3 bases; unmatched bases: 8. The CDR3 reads CASSSHRGRFYEQYF. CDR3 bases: TGTGCCAGCAGCAGTCACAGGGGGCGCTTCTACGAGCAGTACTTC.

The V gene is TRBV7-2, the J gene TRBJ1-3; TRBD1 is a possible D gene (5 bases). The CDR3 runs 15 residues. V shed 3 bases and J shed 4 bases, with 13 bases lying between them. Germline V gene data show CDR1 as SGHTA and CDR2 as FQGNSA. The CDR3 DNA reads TGTGCCAGCAGCTTGGGAGGGGCTGGCGGAAACACCATATATTTT. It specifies CASSLGGAGGNTIYF.

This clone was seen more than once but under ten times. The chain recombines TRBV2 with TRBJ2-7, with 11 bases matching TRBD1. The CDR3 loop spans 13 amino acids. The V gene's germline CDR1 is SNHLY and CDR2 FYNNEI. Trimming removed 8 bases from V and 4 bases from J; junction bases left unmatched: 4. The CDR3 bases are TGTGCCAGCGGCCGGGACAGGGGGTACGAGCAGTACTTC. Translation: CASGRDRGYEQYF. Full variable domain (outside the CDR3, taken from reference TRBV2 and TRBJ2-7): EPEVTQTPSHQVTQMGQEVILRCVPISNHLYFYWYRQILGQKVEFLVSFYNNEISEKSEIFDDQFSVERPDGSNFTLKIRSTKLEDSAMYFCASGRDRGYEQYFGPGTRLTVT.

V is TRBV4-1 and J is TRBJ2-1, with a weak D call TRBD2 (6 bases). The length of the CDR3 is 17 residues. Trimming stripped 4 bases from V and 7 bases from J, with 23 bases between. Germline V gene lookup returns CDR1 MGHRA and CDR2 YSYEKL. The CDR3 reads CASSPRQLAPLGNEQFF. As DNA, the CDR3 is TGCGCCAGCAGCCCGAGACAACTAGCTCCCCTGGGGAATGAGCAGTTCTTC.

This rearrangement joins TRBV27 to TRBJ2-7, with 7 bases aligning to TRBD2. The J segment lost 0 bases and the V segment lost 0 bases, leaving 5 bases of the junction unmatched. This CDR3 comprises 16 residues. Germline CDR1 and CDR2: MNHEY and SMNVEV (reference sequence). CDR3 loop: CASSLSAGVFSYEQYF. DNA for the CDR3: TGTGCCAGCAGTTTATCGGCGGGAGTCTTCTCCTACGAGCAGTACTTC.

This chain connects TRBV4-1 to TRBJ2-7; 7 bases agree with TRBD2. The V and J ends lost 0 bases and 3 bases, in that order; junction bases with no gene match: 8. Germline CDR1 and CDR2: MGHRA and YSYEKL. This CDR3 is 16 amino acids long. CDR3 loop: CASSQDTASGYYEQYF. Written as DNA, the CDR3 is TGCGCCAGCAGCCAAGATACAGCTAGCGGCTACTACGAGCAGTACTTC.

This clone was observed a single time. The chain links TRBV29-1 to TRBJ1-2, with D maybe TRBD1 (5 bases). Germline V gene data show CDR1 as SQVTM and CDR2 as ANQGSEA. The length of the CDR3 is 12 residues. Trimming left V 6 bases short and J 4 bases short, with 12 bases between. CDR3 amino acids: CSVWGTAYGYTF. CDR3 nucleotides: TGCAGCGTGTGGGGCACTGCCTATGGCTACACCTTC.

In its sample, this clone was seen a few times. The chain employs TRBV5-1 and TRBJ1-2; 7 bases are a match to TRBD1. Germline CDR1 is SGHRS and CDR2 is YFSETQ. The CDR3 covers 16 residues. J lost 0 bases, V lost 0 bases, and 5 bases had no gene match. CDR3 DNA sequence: TGCGCCAGCAGCTTGGCCTGGGACAGTACTAACTATGGCTACACCTTC. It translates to CASSLAWDSTNYGYTF. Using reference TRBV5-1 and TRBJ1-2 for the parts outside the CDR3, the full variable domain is KAGVTQTPRYLIKTRGQQVTLSCSPISGHRSVSWYQQTPGQGLQFLFEYFSETQRNKGNFPGRFSGRQFSNSRSEMNVSTLELGDSALYLCASSLAWDSTNYGYTFGSGTRLTVV.